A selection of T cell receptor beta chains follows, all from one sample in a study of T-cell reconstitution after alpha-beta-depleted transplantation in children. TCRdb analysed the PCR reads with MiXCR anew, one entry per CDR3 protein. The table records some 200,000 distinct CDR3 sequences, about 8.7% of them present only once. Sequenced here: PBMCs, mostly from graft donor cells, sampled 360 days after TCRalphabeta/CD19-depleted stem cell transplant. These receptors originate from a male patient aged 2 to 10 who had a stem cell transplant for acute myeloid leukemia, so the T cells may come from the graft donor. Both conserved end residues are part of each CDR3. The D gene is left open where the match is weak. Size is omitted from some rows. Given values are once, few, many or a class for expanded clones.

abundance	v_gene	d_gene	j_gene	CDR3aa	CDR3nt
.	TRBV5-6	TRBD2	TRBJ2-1	CASSFLSGGGPYNEQFF	TGTGCCAGCAGCTTCTTATCGGGGGGTGGTCCCTACAATGAGCAGTTCTTC
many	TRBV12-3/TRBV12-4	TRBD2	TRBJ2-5	CASSFVGGGETQYF	TGTGCCAGCAGTTTCGTTGGCGGGGGGGAGACCCAGTACTTC
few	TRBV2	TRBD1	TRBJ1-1	CASNPLRAGGFEAFF	TGTGCCAGCAACCCACTACGGGCAGGGGGCTTTGAAGCTTTCTTT
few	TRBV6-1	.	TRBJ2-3	CASIAAGRDTQYF	TGTGCCAGCATCGCGGCGGGAAGAGATACGCAGTATTTT
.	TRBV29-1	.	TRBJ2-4	CSVAPLAKNIQYF	TGCAGCGTTGCTCCGCTAGCCAAAAACATTCAGTACTTC
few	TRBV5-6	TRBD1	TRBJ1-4	CASSFGTGGRLNEKLFF	TGTGCCAGCAGCTTCGGGACAGGGGGTCGCCTTAATGAAAAACTGTTTTTT
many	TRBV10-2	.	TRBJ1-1	CASRDGRRWTEAFF	TGCGCCAGCAGGGACGGCCGGAGGTGGACTGAAGCTTTCTTT
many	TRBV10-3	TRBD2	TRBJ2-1	CAISEAGLAGTHEQFF	TGTGCCATCAGTGAAGCGGGACTAGCGGGGACACATGAGCAGTTCTTC
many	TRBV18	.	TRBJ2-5	CASSGLTETQYF	TGTGCCAGCTCCGGACTTACAGAGACCCAGTACTTC
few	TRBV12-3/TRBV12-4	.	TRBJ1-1	CASSLPANTEAFF	TGTGCCAGCAGTTTGCCGGCGAACACTGAAGCTTTCTTT
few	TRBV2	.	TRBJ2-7	CASTTGSYEQYF	TGTGCCAGCACCACAGGGTCCTACGAGCAGTACTTC
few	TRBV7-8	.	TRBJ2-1	CASSIRASAVNEQFF	TGTGCCAGCAGCATCCGGGCCTCGGCGGTGAATGAGCAGTTCTTC
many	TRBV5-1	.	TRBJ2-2	CASSYTLPNTGELFF	TGCGCCAGCAGCTACACGCTCCCTAACACCGGGGAGCTGTTTTTT